This T cell receptor (beta chain) was recovered during a study of blood T cell repertoires in COVID-19. About the study: COVID-19 samples collected from the United States, Italy and Spain covered acute and convalescent phases. In each case, the material was cDNA or gDNA derived from T cells, B-cell-depleted T cells, or PBMCs.

Authors' processing steps: Nucleated cell counts were estimated from reference gene primer amplification. TCRdb's table, derived via immunoSEQ multiplex PCR, lists solely in-frame clones and lacks some. That table furnishes V, J and clone size, whereas the DNA furnished D and trimming. Of some 260,000 clones listed, 70% to 80% are singletons. The clonotype was recovered from a woman aged 80 or over with acute or convalescent COVID-19. Input material: peripheral blood.

CDR3 residues: CATSRDGRASEQYF. The CDR3 DNA follows: TGTGCCACCAGCCGGGACGGGAGGGCGAGTGAGCAGTACTTC. The chain has TRBV15 and TRBJ2-7; TRBD2 matches 8 bases. After removal of 5 bases from V and 7 bases from J, the junction contained 10 bases not matched to a gene. Germline values: CDR1 LNHNV, CDR2 YYDKDF (reference sequence). The CDR3 has 14 amino acids.